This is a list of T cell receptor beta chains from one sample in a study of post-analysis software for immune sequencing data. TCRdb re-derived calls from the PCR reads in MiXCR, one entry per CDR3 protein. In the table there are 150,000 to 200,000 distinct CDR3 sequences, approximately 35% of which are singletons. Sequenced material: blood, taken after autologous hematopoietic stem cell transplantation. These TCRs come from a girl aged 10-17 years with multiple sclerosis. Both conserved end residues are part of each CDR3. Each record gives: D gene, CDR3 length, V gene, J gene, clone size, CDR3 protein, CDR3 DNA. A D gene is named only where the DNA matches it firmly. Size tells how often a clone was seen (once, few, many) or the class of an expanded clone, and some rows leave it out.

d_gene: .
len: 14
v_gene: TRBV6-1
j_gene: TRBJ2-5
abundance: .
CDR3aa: CASTLGGIQETQYF
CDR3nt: TGTGCCAGCACCCTTGGCGGGATCCAAGAGACCCAGTACTTC

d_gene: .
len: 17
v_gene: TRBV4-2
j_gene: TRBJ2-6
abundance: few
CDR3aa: CASSQDVLGSGANVLTF
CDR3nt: TGTGCCAGCAGCCAAGATGTGCTAGGGTCTGGGGCCAACGTCCTGACTTTC

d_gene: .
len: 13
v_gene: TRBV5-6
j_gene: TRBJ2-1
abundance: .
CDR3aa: CASSWDTQDEQFF
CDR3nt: TGTGCCAGCAGCTGGGACACGCAGGATGAGCAGTTCTTC

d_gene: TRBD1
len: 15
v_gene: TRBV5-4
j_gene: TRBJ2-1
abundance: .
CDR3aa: CASSLPQGAGNEQFF
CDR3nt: TGTGCCAGCAGCCTCCCACAGGGGGCGGGCAATGAGCAGTTCTTC

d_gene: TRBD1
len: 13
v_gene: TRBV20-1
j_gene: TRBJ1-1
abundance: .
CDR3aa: CSPIGGPNTEAFF
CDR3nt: TGCAGTCCCATAGGGGGCCCGAACACTGAAGCTTTCTTT

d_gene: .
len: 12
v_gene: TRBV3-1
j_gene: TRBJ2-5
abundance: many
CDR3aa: CASSQAIETQYF
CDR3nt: TGTGCCAGCAGCCAAGCTATAGAGACCCAGTACTTC

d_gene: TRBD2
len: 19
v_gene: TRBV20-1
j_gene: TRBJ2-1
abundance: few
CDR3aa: CSADQFGTSGRPSYNEQFF
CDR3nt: TGCAGTGCTGATCAGTTTGGGACTAGCGGGAGGCCCTCCTACAATGAGCAGTTCTTC

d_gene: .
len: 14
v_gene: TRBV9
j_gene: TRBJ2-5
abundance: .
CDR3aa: CASSVGQIQETQYF
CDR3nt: TGTGCCAGCAGCGTAGGACAGATCCAAGAGACCCAGTACTTC

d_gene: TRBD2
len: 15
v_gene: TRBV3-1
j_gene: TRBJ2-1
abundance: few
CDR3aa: CASSQGLAGSYEQFF
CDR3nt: TGTGCCAGCAGCCAAGGACTAGCGGGTTCGTATGAGCAGTTCTTC

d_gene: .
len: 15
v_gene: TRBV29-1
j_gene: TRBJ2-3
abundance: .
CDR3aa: CSVERSGASTDTQYF
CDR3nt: TGCAGCGTTGAACGGTCGGGGGCTAGCACAGATACGCAGTATTTT

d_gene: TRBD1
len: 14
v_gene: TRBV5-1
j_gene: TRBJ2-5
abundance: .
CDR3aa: CASSFQGALETQYF
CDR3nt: TGCGCCAGCAGCTTTCAGGGGGCTTTAGAGACCCAGTACTTC

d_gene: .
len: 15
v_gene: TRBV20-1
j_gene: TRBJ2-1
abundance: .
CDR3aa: CSALRGVDSYNEQFF
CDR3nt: TGCAGTGCTCTCCGAGGAGTGGACTCCTACAATGAGCAGTTCTTC

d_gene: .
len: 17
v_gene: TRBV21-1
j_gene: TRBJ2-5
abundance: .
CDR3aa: CASSNPRGDQIQETQYF
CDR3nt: TGTGCCAGCAGCAACCCCAGGGGCGACCAAATCCAAGAGACCCAGTACTTC

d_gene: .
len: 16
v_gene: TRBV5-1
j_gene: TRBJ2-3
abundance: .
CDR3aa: CASSLGPQDFTDTQYF
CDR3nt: TGCGCCAGCAGCTTAGGTCCTCAGGATTTCACAGATACGCAGTATTTT

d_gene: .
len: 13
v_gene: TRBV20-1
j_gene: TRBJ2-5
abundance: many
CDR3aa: CSARTEFQETQYF
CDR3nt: TGCAGTGCTAGGACAGAATTCCAAGAGACCCAGTACTTC

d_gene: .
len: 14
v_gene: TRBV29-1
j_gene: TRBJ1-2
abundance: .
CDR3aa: CSVQGLGRNYGYTF
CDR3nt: TGCAGCGTGCAGGGACTTGGGAGAAACTATGGCTACACCTTC

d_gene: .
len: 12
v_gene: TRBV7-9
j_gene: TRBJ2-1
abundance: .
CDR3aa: CASSLAPNEQFF
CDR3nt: TGTGCCAGCAGCCTAGCGCCCAATGAGCAGTTCTTC

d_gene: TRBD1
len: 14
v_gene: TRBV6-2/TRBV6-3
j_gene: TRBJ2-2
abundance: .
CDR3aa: CASRGQAASGELFF
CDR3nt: TGTGCCAGCAGAGGACAGGCCGCGTCCGGGGAGCTGTTTTTT

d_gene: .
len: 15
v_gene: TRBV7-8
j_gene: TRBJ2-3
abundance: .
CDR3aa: CASSPRQSSTDTQYF
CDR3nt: TGTGCCAGCAGCCCGAGACAGAGTAGCACAGATACGCAGTATTTT

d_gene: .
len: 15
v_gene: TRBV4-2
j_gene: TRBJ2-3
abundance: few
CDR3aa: CASSQEWTYTDTQYF
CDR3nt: TGTGCCAGCAGCCAAGAGTGGACCTACACAGATACGCAGTATTTT

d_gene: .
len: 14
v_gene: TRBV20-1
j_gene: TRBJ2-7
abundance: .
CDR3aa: CSAPTEGSFHEQYF
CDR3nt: TGCAGTGCCCCCACGGAGGGGAGCTTCCATGAGCAGTACTTC